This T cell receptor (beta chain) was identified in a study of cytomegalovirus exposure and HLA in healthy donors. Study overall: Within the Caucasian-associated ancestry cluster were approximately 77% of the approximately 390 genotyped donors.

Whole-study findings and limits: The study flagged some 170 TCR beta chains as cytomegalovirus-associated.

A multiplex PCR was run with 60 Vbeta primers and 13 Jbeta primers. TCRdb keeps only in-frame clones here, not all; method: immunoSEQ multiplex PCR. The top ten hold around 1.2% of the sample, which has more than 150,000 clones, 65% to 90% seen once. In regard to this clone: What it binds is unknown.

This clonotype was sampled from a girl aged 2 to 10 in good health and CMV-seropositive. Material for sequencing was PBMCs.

The CDR3 loop reads CSVEKAWGQGLTDTQYF. CDR3 DNA sequence: TGCAGCGTTGAAAAGGCGTGGGGACAGGGGCTGACAGATACGCAGTATTTT. V and J are TRBV29-1 and TRBJ2-3, with 10 nucleotides matching TRBD1. The CDR3 has 17 residues. CDR1 SQVTM and CDR2 ANQGSEA come from the germline V gene. Losses at the gene ends were 2 bases for V and 3 bases for J; bases not matched to a gene: 11.